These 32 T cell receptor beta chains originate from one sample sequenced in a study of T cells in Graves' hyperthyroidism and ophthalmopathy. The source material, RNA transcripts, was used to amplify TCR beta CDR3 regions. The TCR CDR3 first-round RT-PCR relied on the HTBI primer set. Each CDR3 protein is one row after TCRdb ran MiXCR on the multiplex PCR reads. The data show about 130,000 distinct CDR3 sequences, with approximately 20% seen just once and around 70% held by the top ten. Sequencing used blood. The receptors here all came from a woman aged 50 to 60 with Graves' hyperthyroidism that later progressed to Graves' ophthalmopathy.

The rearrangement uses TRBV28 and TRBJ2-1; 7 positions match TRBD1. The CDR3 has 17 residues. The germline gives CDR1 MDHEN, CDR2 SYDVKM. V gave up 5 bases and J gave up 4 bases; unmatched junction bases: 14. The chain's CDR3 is CASSNPSGTASYNEQFF. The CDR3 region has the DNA TGTGCCAGCAGTAATCCCTCCGGGACAGCTTCTTACAATGAGCAGTTCTTC.

DNA of the CDR3: TGTGCCAGCAGTTCCCGGGGCTGGACCACTGAAGCTTTCTTT. Translated: CASSSRGWTTEAFF. This rearrangement joins TRBV27 to TRBJ1-1, with D perhaps TRBD1 (5 bases). The CDR3 runs 14 residues. Germline V gives CDR1 MNHEY, CDR2 SMNVEV (reference sequence). V lost 4 bases, J lost 4 bases, and 13 bases lay in between.

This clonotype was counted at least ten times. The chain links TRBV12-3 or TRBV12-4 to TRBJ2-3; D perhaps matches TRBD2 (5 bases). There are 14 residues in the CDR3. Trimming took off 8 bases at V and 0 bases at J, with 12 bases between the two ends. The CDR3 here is CASGSPSSTDTQYF. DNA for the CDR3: TGTGCCAGCGGGAGCCCTTCTAGCACAGATACGCAGTATTTT.

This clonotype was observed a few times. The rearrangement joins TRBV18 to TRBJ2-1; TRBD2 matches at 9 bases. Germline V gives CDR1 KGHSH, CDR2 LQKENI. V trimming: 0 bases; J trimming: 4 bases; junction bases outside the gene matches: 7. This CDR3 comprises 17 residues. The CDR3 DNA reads TGTGCCAGCTCACCACCGCGAGCGGGAGGTTTTTACAATGAGCAGTTCTTC. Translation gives CASSPPRAGGFYNEQFF.

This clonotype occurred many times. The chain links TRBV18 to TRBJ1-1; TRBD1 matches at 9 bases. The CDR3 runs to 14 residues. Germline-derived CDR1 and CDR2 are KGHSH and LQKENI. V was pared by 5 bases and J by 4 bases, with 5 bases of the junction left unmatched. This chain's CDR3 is CASSTQGAGTEAFF. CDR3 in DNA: TGTGCCAGCTCAACACAGGGGGCAGGCACTGAAGCTTTCTTT.

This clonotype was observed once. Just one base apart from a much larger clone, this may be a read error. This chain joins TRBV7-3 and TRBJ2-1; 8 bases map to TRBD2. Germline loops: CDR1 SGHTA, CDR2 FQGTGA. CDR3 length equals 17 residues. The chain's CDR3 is CASSFRGFRGGNNGQFF. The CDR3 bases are TGTGCCAGCAGCTTTAGGGGGTTTCGGGGGGGTAACAATGGGCAGTTCTTC.

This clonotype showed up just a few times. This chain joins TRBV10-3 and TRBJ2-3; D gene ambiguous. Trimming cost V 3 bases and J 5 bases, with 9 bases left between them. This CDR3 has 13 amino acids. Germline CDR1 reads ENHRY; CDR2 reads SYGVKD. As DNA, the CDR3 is TGTGCCATCAGTGAACCAGGTGGAGATACGCAGTATTTT. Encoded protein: CAISEPGGDTQYF.

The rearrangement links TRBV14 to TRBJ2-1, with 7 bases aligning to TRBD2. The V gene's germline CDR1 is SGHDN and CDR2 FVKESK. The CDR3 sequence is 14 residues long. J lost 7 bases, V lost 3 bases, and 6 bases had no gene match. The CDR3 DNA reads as TGTGCCAGCAGCCACATAGCGGGTACGAATGAGCAGTTCTTC. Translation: CASSHIAGTNEQFF.

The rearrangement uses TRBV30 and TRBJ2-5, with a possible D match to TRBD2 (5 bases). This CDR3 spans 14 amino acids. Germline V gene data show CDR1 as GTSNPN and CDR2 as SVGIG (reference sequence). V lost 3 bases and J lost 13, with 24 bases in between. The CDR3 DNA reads TGTGCCTGGAGATCGTCTCCAGTTGGGGAGACCTTGTACTTC. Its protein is CAWRSSPVGETLYF.

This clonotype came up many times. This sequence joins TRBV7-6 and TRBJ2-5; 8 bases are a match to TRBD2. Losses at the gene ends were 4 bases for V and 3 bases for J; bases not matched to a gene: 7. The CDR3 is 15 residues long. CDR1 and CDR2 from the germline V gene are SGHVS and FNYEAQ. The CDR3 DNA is TGTGCCAGCAGCTGGAAAGCGGGAGTGGAAGAGACCCAGTACTTC. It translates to CASSWKAGVEETQYF. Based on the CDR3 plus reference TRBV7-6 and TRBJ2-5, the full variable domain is GAGVSQSPRYKVTKRGQDVALRCDPISGHVSLYWYRQALGQGPEFLTYFNYEAQQDKSGLPNDRFSAERPEGSISTLTIQRTEQRDSAMYRCASSWKAGVEETQYFGPGTRLLVL.

CDR3 sequence reads: CARGDGSYGYTF. The CDR3 bases are TGTGCCAGAGGGGACGGTAGCTATGGCTACACCTTC. The gene calls are TRBV11-2 and TRBJ1-2, with D possibly TRBD1 on 5 matching bases. CDR1 is SGHAT, CDR2 FQNNGV, per germline. CDR3 length: 12 amino acids. Between the trimmed V and J ends, which lost 9 bases and 4 bases, there was a span of 12 bases.

The CDR3 bases are TGCAGCGTTGAAGACAGCTACACCGGGGAGCTGTTTTTT. It encodes CSVEDSYTGELFF. This chain links TRBV29-1 with TRBJ2-2; D not resolved. Germline CDR1 SQVTM, CDR2 ANQGSEA. V was cut by 0 bases and J by 3 bases, with 5 bases left in between. This CDR3 spans 13 amino acids.

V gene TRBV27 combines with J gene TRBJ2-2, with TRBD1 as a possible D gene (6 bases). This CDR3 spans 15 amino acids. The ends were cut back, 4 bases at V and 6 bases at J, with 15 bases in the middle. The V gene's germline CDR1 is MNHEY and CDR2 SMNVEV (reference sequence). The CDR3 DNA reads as TGTGCCAGCAGTTCTGGACAGAGAAGGGCCGGGGAGCTGTTTTTT. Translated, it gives CASSSGQRRAGELFF.

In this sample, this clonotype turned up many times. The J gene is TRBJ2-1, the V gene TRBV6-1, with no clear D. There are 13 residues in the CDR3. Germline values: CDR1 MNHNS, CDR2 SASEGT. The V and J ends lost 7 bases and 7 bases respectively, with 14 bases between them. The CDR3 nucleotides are TGTGCCAGCACACAGTTTAGAGCTAATGAGCAGTTCTTC. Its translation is CASTQFRANEQFF.

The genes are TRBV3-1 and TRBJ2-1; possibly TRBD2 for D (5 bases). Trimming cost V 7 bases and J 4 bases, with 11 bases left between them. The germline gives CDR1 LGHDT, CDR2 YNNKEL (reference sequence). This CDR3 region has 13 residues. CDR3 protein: CASKRESYNEQFF. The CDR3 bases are TGTGCCAGCAAGAGGGAGAGTTACAATGAGCAGTTCTTC.

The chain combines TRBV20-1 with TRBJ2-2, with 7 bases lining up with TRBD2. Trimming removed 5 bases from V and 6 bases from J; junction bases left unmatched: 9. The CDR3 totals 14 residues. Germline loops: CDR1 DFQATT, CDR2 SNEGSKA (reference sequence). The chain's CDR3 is CSAAGGSGSGELFF. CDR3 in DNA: TGCAGTGCTGCTGGCGGGAGCGGCTCCGGGGAGCTGTTTTTT.

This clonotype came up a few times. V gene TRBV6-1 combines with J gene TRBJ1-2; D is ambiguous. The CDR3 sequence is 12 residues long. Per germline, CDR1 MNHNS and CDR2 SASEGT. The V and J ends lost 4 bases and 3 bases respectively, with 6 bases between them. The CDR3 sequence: CASSAGYYGYTF. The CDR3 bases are TGTGCCAGCAGTGCCGGCTACTATGGCTACACCTTC.

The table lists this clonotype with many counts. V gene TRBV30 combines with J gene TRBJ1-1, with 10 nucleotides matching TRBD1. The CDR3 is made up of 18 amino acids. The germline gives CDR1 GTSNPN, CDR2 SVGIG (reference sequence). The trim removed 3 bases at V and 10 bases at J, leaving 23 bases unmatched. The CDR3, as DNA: TGTGCCTGGAGGGGTCCTCCGGGACAGGGGCCCAAAAAAAGTGGAGCTTTCTTT. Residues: CAWRGPPGQGPKKSGAFF.

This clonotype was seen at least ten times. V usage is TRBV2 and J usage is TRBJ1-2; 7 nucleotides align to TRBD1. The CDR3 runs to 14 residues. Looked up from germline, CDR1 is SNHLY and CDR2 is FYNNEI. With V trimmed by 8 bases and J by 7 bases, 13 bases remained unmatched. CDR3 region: CASATGPGMGGYTF. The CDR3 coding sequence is TGTGCCAGCGCGACAGGGCCAGGGATGGGTGGCTACACCTTC.

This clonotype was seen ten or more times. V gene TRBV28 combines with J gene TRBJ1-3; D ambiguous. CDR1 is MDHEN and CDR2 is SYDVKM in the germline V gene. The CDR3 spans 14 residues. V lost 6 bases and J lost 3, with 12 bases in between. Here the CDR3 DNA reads TGTGCCAGCAGAGGGCCCGGAATTGGAAACACCATATATTTT. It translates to CASRGPGIGNTIYF.

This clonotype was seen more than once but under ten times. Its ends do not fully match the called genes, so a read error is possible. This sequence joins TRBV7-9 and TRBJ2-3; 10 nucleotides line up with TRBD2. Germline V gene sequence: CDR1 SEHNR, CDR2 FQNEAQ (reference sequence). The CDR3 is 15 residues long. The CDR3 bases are TGCGCCAGCAGTAAGCGGGAGGGCCGTGGAGATACGCAGTATTTT. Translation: CASSKREGRGDTQYF.

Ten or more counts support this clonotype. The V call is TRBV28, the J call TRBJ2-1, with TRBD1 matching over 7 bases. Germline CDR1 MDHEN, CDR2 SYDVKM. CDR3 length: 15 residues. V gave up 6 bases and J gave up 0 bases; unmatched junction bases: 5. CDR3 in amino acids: CASRKGTASYNEQFF. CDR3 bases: TGTGCCAGCAGAAAAGGGACAGCCTCCTACAATGAGCAGTTCTTC.

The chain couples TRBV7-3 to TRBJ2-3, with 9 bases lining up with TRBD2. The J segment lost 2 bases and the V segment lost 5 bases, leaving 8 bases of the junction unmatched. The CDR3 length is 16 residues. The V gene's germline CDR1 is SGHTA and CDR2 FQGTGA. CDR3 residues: CASSRGLAGSTDTQYF. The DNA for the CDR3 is TGTGCCAGCAGCCGGGGGCTAGCGGGGTCCACAGATACGCAGTATTTT.

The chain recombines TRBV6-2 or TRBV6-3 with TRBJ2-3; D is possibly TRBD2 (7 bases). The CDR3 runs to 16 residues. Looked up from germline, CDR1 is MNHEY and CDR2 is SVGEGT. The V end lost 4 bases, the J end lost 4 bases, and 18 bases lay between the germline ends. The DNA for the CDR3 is TGTGCCAGCAGTTCAGCGGGGACACTAAAGCCAGATACGCAGTATTTT. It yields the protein CASSSAGTLKPDTQYF.

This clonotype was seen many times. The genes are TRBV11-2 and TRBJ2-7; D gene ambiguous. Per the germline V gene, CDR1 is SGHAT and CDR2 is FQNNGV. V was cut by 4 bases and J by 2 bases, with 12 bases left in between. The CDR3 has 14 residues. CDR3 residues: CASSSIGKTYEQYF. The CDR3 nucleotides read TGTGCCAGCAGCTCGATAGGGAAAACCTACGAGCAGTACTTC.

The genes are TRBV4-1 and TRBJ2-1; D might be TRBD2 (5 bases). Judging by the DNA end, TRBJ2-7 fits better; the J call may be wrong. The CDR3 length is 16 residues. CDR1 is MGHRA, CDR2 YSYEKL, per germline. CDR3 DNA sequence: TGCGCCAGCAGCCAAGGGGCGGCTAGCTCCTACAATGAGCAGTACTTC. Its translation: CASSQGAASSYNEQYF.

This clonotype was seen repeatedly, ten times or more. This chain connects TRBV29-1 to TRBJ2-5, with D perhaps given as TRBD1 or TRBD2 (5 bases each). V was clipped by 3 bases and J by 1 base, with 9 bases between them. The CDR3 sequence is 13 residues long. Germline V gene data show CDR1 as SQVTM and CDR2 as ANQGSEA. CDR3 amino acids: CSVDRGVQETQYF. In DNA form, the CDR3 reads TGCAGCGTTGATCGAGGGGTCCAAGAGACCCAGTACTTC.

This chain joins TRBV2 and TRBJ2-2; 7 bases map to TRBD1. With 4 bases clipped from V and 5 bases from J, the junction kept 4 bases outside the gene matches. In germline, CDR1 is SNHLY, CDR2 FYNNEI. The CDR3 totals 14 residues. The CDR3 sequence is CASSVRQGTGELFF. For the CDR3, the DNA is TGTGCCAGCAGTGTTAGACAGGGAACCGGGGAGCTGTTTTTT.

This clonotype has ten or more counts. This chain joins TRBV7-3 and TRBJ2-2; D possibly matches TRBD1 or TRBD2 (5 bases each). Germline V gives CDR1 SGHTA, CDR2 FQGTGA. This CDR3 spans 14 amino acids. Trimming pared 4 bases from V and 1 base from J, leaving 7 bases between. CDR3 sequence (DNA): TGTGCCAGCAGCTGGGACCAGAACACCGGGGAGCTGTTTTTT. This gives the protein CASSWDQNTGELFF.

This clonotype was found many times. In DNA form, the CDR3 reads TGTGCCAGCAGGGGACAGAAGAAGGTCTATGGCTACACCTTC. Protein sequence: CASRGQKKVYGYTF. The V and J genes are TRBV28 and TRBJ1-2; 7 bases agree with TRBD1. The CDR3 is 14 amino acids. V was pared by 6 bases and J by 4 bases, with 8 bases of the junction left unmatched. Germline assignment: CDR1 MDHEN and CDR2 SYDVKM.

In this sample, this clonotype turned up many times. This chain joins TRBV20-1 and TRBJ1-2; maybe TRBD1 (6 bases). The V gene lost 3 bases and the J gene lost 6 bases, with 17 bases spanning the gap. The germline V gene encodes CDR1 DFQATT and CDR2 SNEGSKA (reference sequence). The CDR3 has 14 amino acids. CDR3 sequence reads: CSASGWWGADGYTF. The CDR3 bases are TGCAGTGCTAGCGGTTGGTGGGGGGCCGATGGCTACACCTTC.

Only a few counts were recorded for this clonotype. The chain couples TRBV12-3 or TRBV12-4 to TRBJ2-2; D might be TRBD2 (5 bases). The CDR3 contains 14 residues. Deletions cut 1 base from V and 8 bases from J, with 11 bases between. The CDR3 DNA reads TGTGCCAGCAGTTTAGTGGCCCCGGGAGGGGAGCTGTTTTTT. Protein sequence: CASSLVAPGGELFF.